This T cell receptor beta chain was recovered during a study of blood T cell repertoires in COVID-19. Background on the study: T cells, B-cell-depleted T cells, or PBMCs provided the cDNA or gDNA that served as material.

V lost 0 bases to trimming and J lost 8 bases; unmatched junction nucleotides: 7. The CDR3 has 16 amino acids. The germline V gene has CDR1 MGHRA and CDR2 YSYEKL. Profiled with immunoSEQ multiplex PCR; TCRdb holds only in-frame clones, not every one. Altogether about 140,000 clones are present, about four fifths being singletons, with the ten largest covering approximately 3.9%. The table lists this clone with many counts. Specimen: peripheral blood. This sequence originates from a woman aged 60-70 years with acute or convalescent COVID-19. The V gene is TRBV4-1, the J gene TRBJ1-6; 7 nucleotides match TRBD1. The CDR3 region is CASSQEWTGGHSPLHF. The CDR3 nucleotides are TGCGCCAGCAGCCAAGAATGGACAGGCGGCCATTCACCCCTCCACTTT.